This T cell receptor (beta chain) derives from a study of blood T cell repertoires in COVID-19 (dated by TCRdb to 2019 to 2021). In the study overall: Samples covering the acute and convalescent phases of COVID-19 were provided by collaborators in the United States, Italy and Spain. Samples came from the ongoing ImmuneRACE study (first 160 participants) plus 1,254 subjects from 6 global collaborators. A de-identified subject ID, COVID-19 status, age in years and sex were almost always included in the sample metadata. The prospective study material was composed of cDNA or gDNA derived from T cells, B-cell-depleted T cells, or PBMCs. A freely available public database, intended as a resource for researchers studying the immune response to SARS-CoV-2, is where the repertoires were released. Deeply sampled blood TCRbeta repertoires from subjects exposed to, actively infected with, or recovered from COVID-19 were included in the dataset. Where available, HLA class I and class II types were obtained from metadata supplied by the sample provider rather than from assay-based typing. What the work shows at the level of the full study, not this receptor alone: The quantity of clinical and demographic metadata differed by source and by participant and was supplied without curation.

Spanning cysteine to phenylalanine, the CDR3 consists of 16 amino acids. Only the CDR3 DNA stays, 48 bases, in frame from base 1. According to the germline V gene, CDR1 reads MNHEY and CDR2 reads SVGAGI. V ends up 4 bases short and J 7 bases short, with an unmatched junction base count of 11. In regard to this clone: No cognate antigen has been identified for it. No per-base quality is available; no much larger clone lies one base away.

The collaborating institutions used their own protocols to collect whole blood in K2EDTA tubes. Collaborator samples were shipped for TCRbeta analysis as frozen whole blood, isolated PBMCs, or DNA extracted from either sample type. The immunoSEQ Assay, a bias-controlled multiplex PCR, was used to amplify TCRbeta CDR3 regions from genomic DNA. The paper's processing steps were these. The number of nucleated cells in each sample was estimated from the amplification of reference gene primers within the assay. Sequence reads were collapsed and filtered to measure the absolute abundance of every unique TCRbeta CDR3 rearrangement. For each sample, productive Simpson clonality was calculated as the square root of Simpson's diversity index over productive rearrangements. TCRdb took this table from immuneACCESS and kept in-frame rearrangements with V and J called. Such tables lack part of the clones; where checked against another copy, unresolved V genes explain under half of the gap, and the rest is unexplained. Clonal size and the V and J genes are those of that table, whereas D and trimming came from the DNA. The sample profile shows 55,000 to 80,000 clones; over 75% of them were found once. The ten largest clones take up around 30% of the sample.

The receptor comes from a man aged 50 to 59 with acute or convalescent COVID-19. The sequence is built from TRBV6-5 and TRBJ2-5, and TRBD2 aligns with 11 junction nucleotides. Sequences were obtained from peripheral blood. CDR3 region: CASSSVSGGDVRTQYF. At the DNA level, the sequence is TGTGCCAGCAGTTCCGTTAGCGGGGGGGACGTTCGGACCCAGTACTTC.